These 8 T cell receptor beta chains originate from one sample sequenced in a study of blood T cell repertoires in COVID-19. Sequencing used immunoSEQ multiplex PCR; TCRdb keeps in-frame clones, though not all of them. The table lists 100,000 or so clones, 81% of them singletons. Sequenced input: peripheral blood. Receptors originate from an older woman with acute or convalescent COVID-19.

The rearrangement links TRBV14 to TRBJ2-7; the D is unclear. The CDR3 contains 13 residues. CDR1 is SGHDN, CDR2 FVKESK, per germline. Trimming cost V 4 bases and J 5 bases, with 12 bases left between them. The CDR3 region has the DNA TGTGCCAGCAGCCTAGCCGGGTCCCACGAGCAGTACTTC. Its translation is CASSLAGSHEQYF.

The chain carries TRBV6-5 and TRBJ1-1; D perhaps matches TRBD1 (6 bases). V gave up 0 bases and J gave up 3 bases, with 11 bases separating them. CDR3 size: 15 residues. Germline assignment: CDR1 MNHEY and CDR2 SVGAGI. CDR3 nucleotide sequence: TGTGCCAGCAGTTACTCGACACAGGGCGACACTGAAGCTTTCTTT. Its protein product is CASSYSTQGDTEAFF.

This clone showed up just once. Written as DNA, the CDR3 is TGTGCCAGCGGAGGGATTCCGGGTGGCTACACCTTC. This translates into CASGGIPGGYTF. J is TRBJ1-2 and V is TRBV5-6; unclear D gene. V was cut by 7 bases and J by 7 bases, with 14 bases left in between. This CDR3 has 12 amino acids. Germline V lookup: CDR1 SGHDT, CDR2 YYEEEE.

V and J are TRBV15 and TRBJ1-2; tentative D call: TRBD1 (6 bases). V was shortened by 0 bases and J by 7 bases, with 6 bases between the two germline ends. The CDR3 covers 12 residues. Germline-derived CDR1 and CDR2 are LNHNV and YYDKDF (reference sequence). Here the CDR3 DNA reads TGTGCCACCAGCAGAGAACAGGGTGGCTACACCTTC. This translates into CATSREQGGYTF.

This sequence joins TRBV27 and TRBJ1-1; TRBD1 matches 9 bases. The CDR3 has 15 residues. Germline CDR1 MNHEY, CDR2 SMNVEV (reference sequence). The junction had 4 bases not matched to a gene; V was cut back by 2 bases and J by 3 bases. The CDR3 DNA is TGTGCCAGCAGTTTAGGGACAGGGTGGTACACTGAAGCTTTCTTT. Its translation: CASSLGTGWYTEAFF.

This clone was detected once. CDR3 in amino acids: CASSSFPSVEQYF. In nucleotides, the CDR3 is TGTGCCAGCAGTTCCTTCCCTAGCGTCGAGCAGTACTTC. V and J are TRBV27 and TRBJ2-7; D is perhaps TRBD2 (6 bases). The CDR3 totals 13 residues. V shed 4 bases and J shed 6 bases, with 13 bases lying between them. Germline CDR1 is MNHEY and CDR2 is SMNVEV (reference sequence).

CDR3 amino acids: CASSSLFTFGNSPLHF. The CDR3 DNA reads as TGTGCCAGCAGTTCCCTATTTACCTTCGGGAATTCACCCCTCCACTTT. The rearrangement uses TRBV6-2 or TRBV6-3 and TRBJ1-6; D is undetermined. The CDR3 has 16 amino acids. Trimming took 4 bases from V and 7 from J, leaving 17 bases between them. Germline assignment: CDR1 MNHEY and CDR2 SVGEGT.

The chain couples TRBV14 to TRBJ1-1; D unresolved. V lost 2 bases and J 1 base, leaving 5 bases between the germline ends. This CDR3 is built from 13 residues. Germline V gives CDR1 SGHDN, CDR2 FVKESK. The CDR3 region is CASSQIQNTEAFF. The CDR3 DNA sequence: TGTGCCAGCAGCCAAATTCAGAACACTGAAGCTTTCTTT.